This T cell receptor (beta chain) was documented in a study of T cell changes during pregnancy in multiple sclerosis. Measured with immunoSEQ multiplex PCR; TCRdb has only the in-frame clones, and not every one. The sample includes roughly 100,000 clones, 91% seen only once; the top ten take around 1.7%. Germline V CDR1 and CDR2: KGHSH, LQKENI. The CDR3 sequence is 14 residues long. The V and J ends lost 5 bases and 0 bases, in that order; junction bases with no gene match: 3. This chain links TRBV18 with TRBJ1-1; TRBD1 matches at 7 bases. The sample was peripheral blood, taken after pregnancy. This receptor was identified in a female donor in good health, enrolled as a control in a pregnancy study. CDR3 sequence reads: CASSGQVMNTEAFF. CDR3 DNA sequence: TGTGCCAGCTCAGGACAGGTTATGAACACTGAAGCTTTCTTT.